The TCR beta chain under discussion was sequenced for a study of blood T cell repertoires in COVID-19. The table came from immunoSEQ multiplex PCR; TCRdb's copy has only in-frame clones and leaves some out. The profile shows 98,000 or so clones, around four fifths of them singletons. Per the germline V gene, CDR1 is LNHDA and CDR2 is SQIVND (reference sequence). The V end was cut by 6 bases, the J end by 10 bases, with 16 bases between. CDR3 length equals 14 residues. The sample consisted of peripheral blood. The genes are TRBV19 and TRBJ1-6; tentatively, D is TRBD1 (6 bases). The sequence came from a woman aged 70 to 79 with acute or convalescent COVID-19. DNA for the CDR3: TGTGCCAGTAGGAACCAGGGGTTTTACTCACCCCTCCACTTT. Its protein is CASRNQGFYSPLHF.